These T cell receptor beta chains were read from a single sample in a study of blood T cell repertoires in COVID-19. Sequencing was performed with immunoSEQ multiplex PCR; in TCRdb, only in-frame clones are kept and a portion is missing. The sample holds around 100,000 clones; roughly 87% are singletons and the top ten take roughly 7.4%. The material sequenced was peripheral blood. Every receptor here comes from a man younger than 40 in a cohort sampled during active COVID-19. Both conserved end residues are part of each CDR3. The D gene is left open where the match is weak. Size values are once, few and many counts, or a class for expanded clones, and some rows have none.

cdr3_aa: CASSLISGTGTYEQYF
cdr3_nt: TGTGCCAGCAGCCTTATTTCCGGGACAGGGACCTACGAGCAGTACTTC
j_call: TRBJ2-7
d_call: TRBD1
v_call: TRBV3-1/TRBV3-2
clone_size: NA

cdr3_aa: CASSLGTANNYGYTF
cdr3_nt: TGTGCCAGCAGTTTAGGGACAGCCAATAACTATGGCTACACCTTC
j_call: TRBJ1-2
d_call: TRBD1
v_call: TRBV28
clone_size: NA

cdr3_aa: CASSQQPNEQYF
cdr3_nt: TGTGCCAGTAGCCAACAGCCCAACGAGCAGTACTTC
j_call: TRBJ2-7
d_call: NA
v_call: TRBV19
clone_size: NA

cdr3_aa: CASSFQGGNSPLHF
cdr3_nt: TGTGCCAGCAGCTTCCAGGGCGGAAATTCACCCCTCCACTTT
j_call: TRBJ1-6
d_call: NA
v_call: TRBV11-2
clone_size: NA

cdr3_aa: CASSVGGQETQYF
cdr3_nt: TGTGCCAGCAGCGTCGGGGGGCAAGAGACCCAGTACTTC
j_call: TRBJ2-5
d_call: TRBD2
v_call: TRBV9
clone_size: NA

cdr3_aa: CAWSPGTGGSNSPLHF
cdr3_nt: TGTGCCTGGAGTCCCGGGACAGGAGGCTCGAATTCACCCCTCCACTTT
j_call: TRBJ1-6
d_call: TRBD1
v_call: TRBV30
clone_size: few

cdr3_aa: CASSLMPSYNEQFF
cdr3_nt: TGCGCCAGCAGCCTAATGCCCTCCTACAATGAGCAGTTCTTC
j_call: TRBJ2-1
d_call: NA
v_call: TRBV5-1
clone_size: NA

cdr3_aa: CASSPTGGRTDTQYF
cdr3_nt: TGTGCCAGCAGCCCCACCGGGGGGCGGACAGATACGCAGTATTTT
j_call: TRBJ2-3
d_call: NA
v_call: TRBV3-1/TRBV3-2
clone_size: NA

cdr3_aa: CASSFEGRTDTQYF
cdr3_nt: TGCGCCAGCAGCTTTGAGGGGAGGACAGATACGCAGTATTTT
j_call: TRBJ2-3
d_call: NA
v_call: TRBV5-1
clone_size: NA

cdr3_aa: CASSPIGQGNTEAFF
cdr3_nt: TGTGCCAGCAGCCCTATCGGCCAGGGGAACACTGAAGCTTTCTTT
j_call: TRBJ1-1
d_call: NA
v_call: TRBV7-9
clone_size: NA

cdr3_aa: CATSDPGGGSGLTDTQYF
cdr3_nt: TGTGCCACCAGTGATCCAGGCGGCGGGAGCGGACTCACAGATACGCAGTATTTT
j_call: TRBJ2-3
d_call: TRBD2
v_call: TRBV24-1
clone_size: NA

cdr3_aa: CASSESQGASNQPQHF
cdr3_nt: TGTGCCAGCAGCGAGTCACAGGGGGCTAGCAATCAGCCCCAGCATTTT
j_call: TRBJ1-5
d_call: TRBD1
v_call: TRBV28
clone_size: NA

cdr3_aa: CASSFETGLYEQYF
cdr3_nt: TGCGCCAGCAGCTTCGAGACAGGGCTCTACGAGCAGTACTTC
j_call: TRBJ2-7
d_call: TRBD1
v_call: TRBV5-1
clone_size: NA

cdr3_aa: CASSTLTTGPGYTF
cdr3_nt: TGCGCCAGCAGCACACTTACGACAGGGCCTGGCTACACCTTC
j_call: TRBJ1-2
d_call: TRBD1
v_call: TRBV4-1
clone_size: NA

cdr3_aa: CASSETGMRSNTEAFF
cdr3_nt: TGTGCCAGCAGTGAAACAGGGATGAGGTCTAACACTGAAGCTTTCTTT
j_call: TRBJ1-1
d_call: NA
v_call: TRBV6-1
clone_size: NA

cdr3_aa: CASSLPGLATQDTQYF
cdr3_nt: TGCGCCAGCAGCCTGCCGGGACTAGCAACACAGGATACGCAGTATTTT
j_call: TRBJ2-3
d_call: TRBD2
v_call: TRBV5-1
clone_size: NA

cdr3_aa: CSVLTGRTDTQYF
cdr3_nt: TGCAGCGTGTTGACAGGACGAACAGATACGCAGTATTTT
j_call: TRBJ2-3
d_call: NA
v_call: TRBV29-1
clone_size: once

cdr3_aa: CASRGGDTEAFF
cdr3_nt: TGTGCCTCCAGGGGTGGAGACACTGAAGCTTTCTTT
j_call: TRBJ1-1
d_call: NA
v_call: TRBV10-3
clone_size: NA